The rows below give T cell receptor beta chains drawn from one sample of a study of blood T cell repertoires in COVID-19. Sequencing used immunoSEQ multiplex PCR; TCRdb keeps in-frame clones, though not all of them. In the table there are approximately 350,000 clones, around 90% of which are singletons. The sample taken for sequencing was peripheral blood. The receptors derive from a woman aged 25-40 years with COVID-19, enrolled during active disease. The CDR3 runs from the conserved cysteine through the conserved F or W. A D gene is named only where the DNA matches it firmly. Expanded clones are given a class, and other clones once, few, many or no size at all.

D,size,V,J,DNA,CDR3
TRBD1,.,TRBV4-1,TRBJ1-3,TGCGCCAGCAGCCGAGCCGTAACAGGGGGCGGTGGAAACACCATATATTTT,CASSRAVTGGGGNTIYF
.,once,TRBV29-1,TRBJ1-2,TGCAGCGTTGAAGTCGGGGGGCGTGGGAATGGCTACACCTTC,CSVEVGGRGNGYTF
.,.,TRBV7-2,TRBJ1-2,TGTGCCAGCAGCCCCGCCCAGGGGTCGGTATATGGCTACACCTTC,CASSPAQGSVYGYTF
.,.,TRBV2,TRBJ2-7,TGTGCCAGCAGTTGGGCGACCTACGAGCAGTACTTC,CASSWATYEQYF
.,.,TRBV4-3,TRBJ2-3,TGCGCCAGCAGCCACCTCGGGACTCCGGCGCAGTATTTT,CASSHLGTPAQYF
.,.,TRBV28,TRBJ2-5,TGTGCCAGCAGTTTTTCAGATACCCAAGAGACCCAGTACTTC,CASSFSDTQETQYF
.,.,TRBV15,TRBJ1-1,TGTGCCACCAGCAGAGATCGGGGGTATATGAACACTGAAGCTTTCTTT,CATSRDRGYMNTEAFF
TRBD1,.,TRBV28,TRBJ2-7,TGTGCCAGCAGCCCCCTCTTGGGACAGGGGGCCTACGAGCAGTACTTC,CASSPLLGQGAYEQYF
TRBD1,.,TRBV12-3/TRBV12-4,TRBJ1-2,TGTGCCAGCAGCAGACAGGGAGGCTATGGCTACACCTTC,CASSRQGGYGYTF
.,.,TRBV7-9,TRBJ2-3,TGTGCCAGCAGCTTAGCCCGGAGTAGCACAGATACGCAGTATTTT,CASSLARSSTDTQYF
TRBD1,.,TRBV20-1,TRBJ1-2,TGCAGTGCTAGTAGGACAGGGCCTTCAGGTGGCTACACCTTC,CSASRTGPSGGYTF
.,.,TRBV6-2/TRBV6-3,TRBJ2-3,TGTGCCAGCAGTTTGCAGGCAGATACGCAGTATTTT,CASSLQADTQYF
.,.,TRBV5-6,TRBJ1-6,TGTGCCAGCAGCCCCGGGATTCCACCCCTCCACTTT,CASSPGIPPLHF